These 27 T cell receptor beta chains were sequenced from one sample in a study of blood T cell repertoires in COVID-19. Profiling relied on immunoSEQ multiplex PCR, and the TCRdb table lists in-frame clones only, not all of them. This sample yields over 90,000 clones, of which approximately 79% are seen a single time; over 3.5% belongs to the top ten. Source material: peripheral blood. The receptors here all came from a man between 65 and 85 years old with COVID-19, enrolled during active disease.

The genes are TRBV24-1 and TRBJ2-7; TRBD2 matches 10 bases. V was clipped by 5 bases and J by 4 bases; unmatched bases: 28. The CDR3 has 22 residues. Germline lookup yields CDR1 KGHDR and CDR2 SFDVKD. As DNA, the CDR3 is TGTGCCACCAGTGTTTGGGAAGAACGCTTACGGAGCGGGAGGGCCGGGGTTTACGAGCAGTACTTC. Translation: CATSVWEERLRSGRAGVYEQYF.

The chain uses TRBV7-9 and TRBJ1-3; D gene unclear. The CDR3 extends over 13 amino acids. CDR1 is SEHNR, CDR2 FQNEAQ, per germline (reference sequence). Trimming left V 4 bases short and J 0 bases short, with 4 bases between. CDR3 amino acids: CASSSYSGNTIYF. In nucleotides, the CDR3 is TGTGCCAGCAGCTCCTACTCTGGAAACACCATATATTTT.

CDR3 sequence reads: CASSFLRAETQYF. Written as DNA, the CDR3 is TGTGCCAGCAGCTTCCTCAGGGCGGAGACCCAGTACTTC. The V call is TRBV11-2, the J call TRBJ2-5; D perhaps matches TRBD1 (5 bases). This CDR3 comprises 13 residues. CDR1 is SGHAT, CDR2 FQNNGV, per germline. V shed 3 bases and J shed 5 bases, with 10 bases lying between them.

The chain has TRBV11-2 and TRBJ2-7; 7 bases are a match to TRBD1. Per the germline V gene, CDR1 is SGHAT and CDR2 is FQNNGV. This CDR3 is built from 14 residues. J lost 0 bases, V lost 5 bases, and 4 bases had no gene match. In DNA form, the CDR3 reads TGTGCCAGCAGCCGGGGACAGCTCTCCTACGAGCAGTACTTC. Protein sequence: CASSRGQLSYEQYF.

This clone was observed once. The V and J genes are TRBV27 and TRBJ2-7, with D possibly TRBD2 on 6 matching bases. CDR1 is MNHEY and CDR2 is SMNVEV in the germline V gene (reference sequence). This CDR3 spans 15 amino acids. V lost 5 bases and J 1 base, leaving 15 bases between the germline ends. The CDR3 sequence is CASSILVAGSYEQYF. CDR3 nucleotide sequence: TGTGCCAGCAGTATCCTTGTTGCGGGGTCCTACGAGCAGTACTTC.

This chain links TRBV5-1 with TRBJ2-2; D uncertain. The CDR3 is 13 residues long. Looked up from germline, CDR1 is SGHRS and CDR2 is YFSETQ. V lost 2 bases, J lost 4 bases, and 6 bases lay in between. CDR3 DNA: TGCGCCAGCAGCTTTGGCGGCACCGGGGAGCTGTTTTTT. This codes for CASSFGGTGELFF.

This clone was observed a few times. This chain uses TRBV7-2 with TRBJ1-2; the D is unclear. The germline gives CDR1 SGHTA, CDR2 FQGNSA. Trimming took 2 bases from V and 3 from J, leaving 7 bases between them. The CDR3 spans 13 residues. CDR3 in DNA: TGTGCCAGCAGCTTAAAGGGAGACTATGGCTACACCTTC. The encoded protein is CASSLKGDYGYTF.

The chain has TRBV6-5 and TRBJ1-4; TRBD1 aligns across 7 bases. J was trimmed by 3 bases and V by 6 bases; bases with no gene match: 7. Germline V gene sequence: CDR1 MNHEY, CDR2 SVGAGI. The CDR3 length is 15 residues. This CDR3 reads CASRLQGFPNEKLFF. The CDR3 region has the DNA TGTGCCAGCAGGCTACAGGGGTTCCCTAATGAAAAACTGTTTTTT.

This chain uses TRBV7-8 with TRBJ2-2; 7 bases are a match to TRBD2. J gave up 8 bases and V 1 base, and 10 bases lay outside the gene matches. Germline V gives CDR1 SGHVS, CDR2 FQNEAQ. This CDR3 is 16 amino acids long. CDR3 sequence: CASSLGHGRSGGELFF. The CDR3 nucleotides are TGTGCCAGCAGCTTAGGTCACGGGAGGAGTGGAGGGGAGCTGTTTTTT.

V and J are TRBV18 and TRBJ2-1; possible D gene TRBD1, 5 bases. Germline CDR1 reads KGHSH; CDR2 reads LQKENI. V was clipped by 3 bases and J by 4 bases, with 7 bases between them. There are 13 residues in the CDR3. CDR3 sequence (DNA): TGTGCCAGCTCACCCAGGGTTTACAATGAGCAGTTCTTC. Protein sequence: CASSPRVYNEQFF.

The chain uses TRBV28 and TRBJ1-5; D possibly corresponds to TRBD1 (5 bases). The CDR3 consists of 14 residues. Trimming pared 11 bases from V and 1 base from J, leaving 15 bases between. Germline-derived CDR1 and CDR2 are MDHEN and SYDVKM. The CDR3 DNA sequence: TGTGCCTCGGGGGGAGCGCGAAGCAATCAGCCCCAGCATTTT. It is translated as CASGGARSNQPQHF.

This clone appeared once. The J gene is TRBJ2-7, the V gene TRBV6-5; TRBD1 agrees at 8 bases. The length of the CDR3 is 15 residues. The V and J ends lost 0 bases and 2 bases, in that order; junction bases with no gene match: 3. Germline V gives CDR1 MNHEY, CDR2 SVGAGI. In DNA form, the CDR3 reads TGTGCCAGCAGTTACTCGGGGGACAGGCCCTACGAGCAGTACTTC. Its protein product is CASSYSGDRPYEQYF.

The CDR3 DNA reads as TGTGCCAGCAGCCCGATCGGACAGGGGCCTTCCTACGAGCAGTACTTC. Encoded protein: CASSPIGQGPSYEQYF. The chain employs TRBV7-2 and TRBJ2-7; TRBD1 aligns across 9 bases. The J segment lost 1 base and the V segment lost 5 bases, leaving 9 bases of the junction unmatched. CDR1 SGHTA and CDR2 FQGNSA come from the germline V gene. This CDR3 spans 16 amino acids.

The chain couples TRBV28 to TRBJ1-5; no clear D. Germline V gives CDR1 MDHEN, CDR2 SYDVKM. The CDR3 contains 14 residues. Trimming removed 2 bases from V and 5 bases from J, with 10 bases in between. For the CDR3, the DNA is TGTGCCAGCAGTTTAGGAACGAGGGATCAGCCCCAGCATTTT. Residues: CASSLGTRDQPQHF.

Worth noting for this clone: The junction departs from the called germline gene at one end, perhaps through a read error. V gene TRBV23-1 combines with J gene TRBJ1-1, with D possibly being TRBD1 (5 bases). TRBV23-1 belongs to the ORF category, with a function that is uncertain. The CDR3 extends over 22 amino acids. In DNA, the CDR3 is TGCGCCAGCAGTCAATCTTTGGGAGATAGATCCGGAGGGACCAAAACGAATACTGAGGCTTTCTTT. Protein product: CASSQSLGDRSGGTKTNTEAFF.

The chain uses TRBV6-5 and TRBJ2-7; D may be TRBD1 (6 bases). The germline V and J ends were trimmed by 0 bases and 2 bases, with 11 bases remaining between them. The CDR3 length is 15 residues. Germline V CDR1 and CDR2: MNHEY, SVGAGI. DNA of the CDR3: TGTGCCAGCAGTTACTCTGGGGGCATAGCCTACGAGCAGTACTTC. Encoded protein: CASSYSGGIAYEQYF.

V usage is TRBV5-1 and J usage is TRBJ2-1; 13 bases align to TRBD2. This CDR3 has 15 residues. Germline CDR1 and CDR2: SGHRS and YFSETQ. J lost 8 bases, V lost 5 bases, and 7 bases had no gene match. The CDR3 nucleotides read TGCGCCAGCAGAAGGACTAGCGGGAGTATAGATGAGCAGTTCTTC. Amino acid sequence: CASRRTSGSIDEQFF.

The chain uses TRBV27 and TRBJ2-3; perhaps TRBD1 as D (5 bases). Germline V CDR1 and CDR2: MNHEY, SMNVEV (reference sequence). Trimming stripped 10 bases from V and 1 base from J, with 12 bases between. This CDR3 contains 13 residues. The DNA of the CDR3 is TGTGCCACCCACCCCAGGGGCACAGATACGCAGTATTTT. This gives the protein CATHPRGTDTQYF.

This clone was observed a handful of times. This sequence joins TRBV14 and TRBJ1-4; a weak D match, TRBD1 (6 bases). V gave up 4 bases and J gave up 6 bases, with 18 bases separating them. CDR1 and CDR2 from the germline V gene are SGHDN and FVKESK. The CDR3 loop spans 16 amino acids. The CDR3, as DNA: TGTGCCAGCAGCCCAAGGGCGGGGGCGCCGGATGAAAAACTGTTTTTT. Protein product: CASSPRAGAPDEKLFF.

The chain couples TRBV29-1 to TRBJ2-1; 9 nucleotides match TRBD2. The CDR3 length is 14 residues. J was trimmed by 4 bases and V by 3 bases; bases with no gene match: 4. Germline V gene data show CDR1 as SQVTM and CDR2 as ANQGSEA. The CDR3 loop reads CSVELAGRYNEQFF. CDR3 nucleotide sequence: TGCAGCGTTGAGCTAGCGGGACGATACAATGAGCAGTTCTTC.

This chain connects TRBV28 to TRBJ1-2; D is ambiguous. V was trimmed by 6 bases and J by 5 bases, leaving 4 bases between them. The CDR3 covers 10 residues. Looked up from germline, CDR1 is MDHEN and CDR2 is SYDVKM. Here the CDR3 DNA reads TGTGCCAGCAGGTCTTATGGCTACACCTTC. As protein: CASRSYGYTF.

As concerns this clone: Other DNA sequences in this specimen translate into the identical CDR3. V usage is TRBV6-2 or TRBV6-3 and J usage is TRBJ1-1; 9 bases align to TRBD1. Per germline, CDR1 MNHEY and CDR2 SVGEGT. Trimming removed 6 bases from V and 4 bases from J; junction bases left unmatched: 6. The CDR3 is 14 residues long. The CDR3 loop reads CASSSQGAGTEAFF. In nucleotides, the CDR3 is TGTGCCAGCAGCTCACAGGGGGCCGGCACTGAAGCTTTCTTT.

The V and J genes are TRBV7-2 and TRBJ1-2, with 8 bases matching TRBD1. Germline-derived CDR1 and CDR2 are SGHTA and FQGNSA. V gave up 1 base and J gave up 2 bases; unmatched junction bases: 3. The length of the CDR3 is 15 residues. The CDR3 nucleotides read TGTGCCAGCAGCTTAGGACAGGGGAAGAACTATGGCTACACCTTC. Residues: CASSLGQGKNYGYTF.

V gene TRBV27 combines with J gene TRBJ1-5; weak D call: TRBD1 (6 bases). From germline, CDR1 is MNHEY and CDR2 SMNVEV (reference sequence). The V gene lost 6 bases and the J gene lost 0 bases, with 12 bases spanning the gap. The CDR3 runs 15 residues. CDR3 nucleotide sequence: TGTGCCAGCAGACTAGGGGGAATTAGCAATCAGCCCCAGCATTTT. Amino acid sequence: CASRLGGISNQPQHF.

This clone was counted a few times. This rearrangement joins TRBV4-3 to TRBJ2-6, with a tentative D call TRBD2 (6 bases). Germline CDR1 and CDR2: LGHNA and YSLEER. The V gene lost 3 bases and the J gene lost 0 bases, with 6 bases spanning the gap. CDR3 length: 15 amino acids. Written as DNA, the CDR3 is TGCGCCAGCAGCCAGCGGGGCTCTGGGGCCAACGTCCTGACTTTC. Its translation: CASSQRGSGANVLTF.

A note on this clone: The sample has other DNA sequences that encode this CDR3 too. The rearrangement links TRBV27 to TRBJ2-1, with 11 bases matching TRBD2. V dropped 9 bases and J dropped 7; count of bases not matched to a gene: 8. The CDR3 sequence is 14 residues long. Germline V lookup: CDR1 MNHEY, CDR2 SMNVEV (reference sequence). The CDR3 region is CASSLLAGENEQFF. The DNA of the CDR3 is TGTGCCAGTTCTCTACTAGCGGGAGAGAATGAGCAGTTCTTC.

About this clone itself: Other DNA sequences in the same sample also yield this CDR3. The chain combines TRBV6-6 with TRBJ1-5; 10 bases align to TRBD1. Germline values: CDR1 MNHNY, CDR2 SVGAGI (reference sequence). Trimming cost V 2 bases and J 9 bases; bases outside gene matches: 10. The CDR3 extends over 16 amino acids. The CDR3: CASSYPPGQGHRPQHF. The CDR3 DNA reads TGTGCCAGCAGTTACCCTCCGGGACAGGGGCACCGGCCCCAGCATTTT.